This T cell receptor beta chain is drawn from a study of memory CD4+ T cells and cytomegalovirus serostatus. Study-level information: Of the healthy Belgian adults, 9 were CMV seropositive and 24 seronegative. Whole-study findings and limits: CD4+ memory repertoires contained about 40% of the 164 reported CMV TCRbeta sequences.

The sort gate was single viable CD3+CD4+CD8-CD45RO+ cells for memory CD4+ T cells. In regard to this clone: Its target is not known.

Clones were sequenced by immunoSEQ multiplex PCR, and TCRdb holds only the in-frame ones, with some missing. Of approximately 53,000 clones listed, approximately 80% are singletons. The sequencing sample was made of memory CD4+ T cells from blood. This receptor was identified in an adult in good health and CMV-seronegative.

CDR3 region: CATKIGQGADGNTIYF. The CDR3 nucleotides read TGTGCCACGAAAATTGGACAGGGGGCGGATGGAAACACCATATATTTT. The V gene is TRBV10-3, the J gene TRBJ1-3, with 11 bases that match TRBD1. After removal of 10 bases from V and 3 bases from J, the junction contained 11 bases not matched to a gene. The germline gives CDR1 ENHRY, CDR2 SYGVKD. CDR3 size: 16 residues.